These 17 T cell receptor beta chains share one sample of origin, sequenced in a study of blood T cell repertoires in COVID-19. Assay: immunoSEQ multiplex PCR; the TCRdb copy retains only in-frame clones and omits some. The sample gives 150,000 to 200,000 clones, roughly 85% of which show up once; 5% to 7.5% is in the top ten. Source material: PBMCs or T cells enriched from blood (not recorded which). The receptors shown here come from a middle-aged man who had recovered from COVID-19.

This chain connects TRBV19 to TRBJ1-1; maybe TRBD1 (5 bases). Germline CDR1 and CDR2: LNHDA and SQIVND (reference sequence). V lost 4 bases and J 3 bases, leaving 9 bases between the germline ends. The CDR3 runs to 13 residues. In nucleotides, the CDR3 is TGTGCCAGTAGTACGACAGCTTACACTGAAGCTTTCTTT. Its protein product is CASSTTAYTEAFF.

The chain carries TRBV7-2 and TRBJ1-2; D is uncertain. The V end was cut by 3 bases, the J end by 2 bases, with 13 bases between. There are 15 residues in the CDR3. Germline V lookup: CDR1 SGHTA, CDR2 FQGNSA. The DNA for the CDR3 is TGTGCCAGCAGCTTTGACCTCGGCGGGAACTATGGCTACACCTTC. It codes for CASSFDLGGNYGYTF.

This chain uses TRBV5-5 with TRBJ1-1; 11 nucleotides match TRBD1. The J segment lost 4 bases and the V segment lost 6 bases, leaving 5 bases of the junction unmatched. Germline CDR1 SGHKS, CDR2 YYEKEE (reference sequence). There are 14 residues in the CDR3. The DNA of the CDR3 is TGTGCCAGCATCTCCGGGACAGGGGGCACTGAAGCTTTCTTT. Translation gives CASISGTGGTEAFF.

V gene TRBV19 combines with J gene TRBJ1-3, with unresolved D. From germline, CDR1 is LNHDA and CDR2 SQIVND (reference sequence). The CDR3 runs to 16 residues. V was clipped by 4 bases and J by 0 bases, with 13 bases between them. For the CDR3, the DNA is TGTGCCAGTAGTAGCCAAGGGAGCGGCTCTGGAAACACCATATATTTT. This encodes CASSSQGSGSGNTIYF.

In this sample, this clone turned up a few times. V is TRBV28 and J is TRBJ2-7; perhaps TRBD1 as D (5 bases). This CDR3 has 13 residues. Per germline, CDR1 MDHEN and CDR2 SYDVKM. Trimming removed 6 bases from V and 4 bases from J, with 13 bases in between. The chain's CDR3 is CASSPPGFYEQYF. As DNA, the CDR3 is TGTGCCAGCAGCCCCCCAGGGTTTTACGAGCAGTACTTC.

The chain joins TRBV4-1 to TRBJ1-2, with TRBD1 identical over 10 bases. The germline V gene encodes CDR1 MGHRA and CDR2 YSYEKL. CDR3 length: 16 residues. Losses at the gene ends were 4 bases for V and 8 bases for J; bases not matched to a gene: 13. As DNA, the CDR3 is TGCGCCAGCAGCCGAGTCCCCGGGACAGGGGTTCTCGGCTACACCTTC. Translated: CASSRVPGTGVLGYTF.

The chain combines TRBV10-3 with TRBJ1-6; TRBD1 matches 7 bases. The CDR3 has 13 amino acids. Germline V gene data show CDR1 as ENHRY and CDR2 as SYGVKD. J was trimmed by 14 bases and V by 3 bases; bases with no gene match: 7. The CDR3 bases are TGTGCCATCAGTGAATATCAGGGGGGAGCCCTCCACTTT. Its protein is CAISEYQGGALHF.

J is TRBJ1-4 and V is TRBV28; TRBD1 matches at 7 bases. Germline V CDR1 and CDR2: MDHEN, SYDVKM. The CDR3 covers 16 residues. The V gene end was trimmed by 4 bases and the J gene end by 2 bases; junction bases not matched to a gene: 7. DNA for the CDR3: TGTGCCAGCAGTTCTGGGACAGTTTTCACTAATGAAAAACTGTTTTTT. Its translation is CASSSGTVFTNEKLFF.

V gene TRBV6-5 combines with J gene TRBJ2-7; 10 bases line up with TRBD2. The CDR3 spans 14 residues. V was pared by 6 bases and J by 0 bases, with 2 bases of the junction left unmatched. CDR1 is MNHEY, CDR2 SVGAGI, per germline. CDR3 in amino acids: CASRLAGASYEQYF. The CDR3 DNA reads TGTGCCAGCAGGCTAGCGGGGGCCTCCTACGAGCAGTACTTC.

V usage is TRBV19 and J usage is TRBJ1-5; maybe TRBD1 (6 bases). From germline, CDR1 is LNHDA and CDR2 SQIVND (reference sequence). The CDR3 length is 16 residues. V lost 6 bases to trimming and J lost 1 base, with 16 bases between them. The CDR3 sequence is CASSIPFGQSNQPQHF. The DNA of the CDR3 is TGTGCCAGTAGCATCCCCTTTGGACAGAGCAATCAGCCCCAGCATTTT.

The chain carries TRBV2 and TRBJ1-2; D unclear. Trimming removed 2 bases from V and 5 bases from J, with 6 bases in between. The CDR3 consists of 12 residues. CDR1 and CDR2 from the germline V gene are SNHLY and FYNNEI. The CDR3 region has the DNA TGTGCCAGCAGTGAACTGGCTTATGGCTACACCTTC. Protein: CASSELAYGYTF.

The CDR3 DNA sequence: TGTGCCAGCAGTTTAGGCACAGGGAGGGCGAACACTGAAGCTTTCTTT. Translation: CASSLGTGRANTEAFF. The rearrangement uses TRBV28 and TRBJ1-1; TRBD1 might be the D (6 bases). Trimming took off 2 bases at V and 1 base at J, with 14 bases between the two ends. CDR3 length: 16 amino acids. Germline CDR1 MDHEN, CDR2 SYDVKM.

J is TRBJ2-1 and V is TRBV30; the D gene is possibly TRBD2 (5 bases). Per germline, CDR1 GTSNPN and CDR2 SVGIG (reference sequence). The CDR3 runs 14 residues. Trimming pared 2 bases from V and 8 bases from J, leaving 16 bases between. The CDR3 is CAWSSLAELDEQFF. In DNA, the CDR3 is TGTGCCTGGAGTTCCCTAGCAGAGCTCGATGAGCAGTTCTTC.

J is TRBJ1-2 and V is TRBV7-9, with D possibly matching TRBD1 (6 bases). The CDR3 totals 15 residues. The germline V gene encodes CDR1 SEHNR and CDR2 FQNEAQ (reference sequence). Deletions cut 6 bases from V and 0 bases from J, with 14 bases between. The CDR3 here is CASSSHRVANYGYTF. CDR3 in DNA: TGTGCCAGCAGTTCTCACAGGGTGGCTAACTATGGCTACACCTTC.

The V and J genes are TRBV20-1 and TRBJ2-3, with D possibly matching TRBD2 (6 bases). V was shortened by 5 bases and J by 6 bases, with 18 bases between the two germline ends. Germline V gene data show CDR1 as DFQATT and CDR2 as SNEGSKA (reference sequence). The CDR3 covers 14 residues. The CDR3 protein is CSARAGGPKDTQYF. CDR3 in DNA: TGCAGTGCTCGTGCCGGAGGGCCTAAGGATACGCAGTATTTT.

This chain uses TRBV2 with TRBJ2-3; TRBD2 matches at 9 bases. CDR3 length: 15 amino acids. V gave up 6 bases and J gave up 5 bases; unmatched junction bases: 9. Germline CDR1 is SNHLY and CDR2 is FYNNEI. The CDR3 protein is CASRGGLASGDTQYF. CDR3 DNA sequence: TGTGCCAGCAGGGGGGGACTAGCCTCCGGAGATACGCAGTATTTT. Full variable domain (rest looked up from reference TRBV2 and TRBJ2-3): EPEVTQTPSHQVTQMGQEVILRCVPISNHLYFYWYRQILGQKVEFLVSFYNNEISEKSEIFDDQFSVERPDGSNFTLKIRSTKLEDSAMYFCASRGGLASGDTQYFGPGTRLTVL.

The J gene is TRBJ1-6, the V gene TRBV4-1; D is uncertain. The CDR3 is 16 residues long. Trimming removed 4 bases from V and 10 bases from J, with 20 bases in between. Per the germline V gene, CDR1 is MGHRA and CDR2 is YSYEKL. CDR3 protein: CASSPLSEGRGSPLHF. CDR3 sequence (DNA): TGCGCCAGCAGCCCCCTTTCAGAGGGAAGAGGATCACCCCTCCACTTT.